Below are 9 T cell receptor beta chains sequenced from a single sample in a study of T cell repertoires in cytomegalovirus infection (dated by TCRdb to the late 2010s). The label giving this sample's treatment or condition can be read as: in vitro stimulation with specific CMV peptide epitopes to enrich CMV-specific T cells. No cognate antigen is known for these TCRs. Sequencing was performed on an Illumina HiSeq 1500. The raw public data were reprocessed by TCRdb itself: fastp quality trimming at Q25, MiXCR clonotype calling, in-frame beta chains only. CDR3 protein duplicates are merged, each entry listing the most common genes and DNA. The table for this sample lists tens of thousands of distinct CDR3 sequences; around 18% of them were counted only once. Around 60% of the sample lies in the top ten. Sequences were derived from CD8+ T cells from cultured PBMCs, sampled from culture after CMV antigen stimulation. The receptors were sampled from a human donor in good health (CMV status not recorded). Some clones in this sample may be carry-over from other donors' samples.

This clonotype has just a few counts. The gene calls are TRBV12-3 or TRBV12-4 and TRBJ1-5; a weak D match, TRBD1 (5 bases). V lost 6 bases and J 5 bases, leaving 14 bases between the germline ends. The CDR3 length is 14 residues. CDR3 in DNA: TGTGCCAGCAGCCTTTGGGACCGGTATCAGCCCCAGCATTTT. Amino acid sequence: CASSLWDRYQPQHF.

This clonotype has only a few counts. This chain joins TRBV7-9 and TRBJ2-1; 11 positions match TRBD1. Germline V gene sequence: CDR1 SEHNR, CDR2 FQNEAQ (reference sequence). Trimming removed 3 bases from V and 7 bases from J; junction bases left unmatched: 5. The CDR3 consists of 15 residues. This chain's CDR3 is CASSFRGDRGNEQFF. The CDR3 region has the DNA TGTGCCAGCAGCTTTAGGGGGGACAGGGGGAATGAGCAGTTCTTC.

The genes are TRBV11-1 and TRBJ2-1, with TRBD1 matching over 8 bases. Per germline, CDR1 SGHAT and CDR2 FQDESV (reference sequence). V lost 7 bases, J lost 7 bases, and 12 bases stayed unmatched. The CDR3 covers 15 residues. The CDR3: CASTSTDRVENEQFF. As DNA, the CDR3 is TGTGCCAGCACCTCGACGGACAGGGTGGAGAATGAGCAGTTCTTC.

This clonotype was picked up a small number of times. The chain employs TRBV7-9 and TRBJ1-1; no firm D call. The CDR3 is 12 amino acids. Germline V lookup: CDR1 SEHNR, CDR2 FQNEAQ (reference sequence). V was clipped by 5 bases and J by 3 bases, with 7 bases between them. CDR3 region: CASSIGDTEAFF. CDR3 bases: TGTGCCAGCAGCATTGGGGACACTGAAGCTTTCTTT.

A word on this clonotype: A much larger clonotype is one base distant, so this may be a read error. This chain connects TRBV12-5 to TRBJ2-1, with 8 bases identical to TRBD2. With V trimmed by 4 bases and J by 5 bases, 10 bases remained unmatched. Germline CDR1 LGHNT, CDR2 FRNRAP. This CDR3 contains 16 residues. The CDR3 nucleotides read TGTGCTAGTGGTTGGGGGACTAGAGGGGGGCACAATGAGCAGTTCTTC. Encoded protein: CASGWGTRGGHNEQFF.

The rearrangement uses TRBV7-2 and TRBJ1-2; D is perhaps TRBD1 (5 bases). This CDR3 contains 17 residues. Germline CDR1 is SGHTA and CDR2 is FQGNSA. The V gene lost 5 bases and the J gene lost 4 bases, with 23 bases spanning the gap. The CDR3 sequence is CASSRTSAGGKIYGYTF. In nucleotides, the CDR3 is TGTGCCAGCAGCCGGACTTCCGCGGGGGGAAAGATCTATGGCTACACCTTC.

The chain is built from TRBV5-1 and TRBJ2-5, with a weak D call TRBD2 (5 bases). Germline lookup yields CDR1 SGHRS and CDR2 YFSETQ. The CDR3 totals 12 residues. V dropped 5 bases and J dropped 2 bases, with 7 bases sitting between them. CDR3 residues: CASRSGQETQYF. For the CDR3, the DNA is TGCGCCAGCAGATCGGGGCAAGAGACCCAGTACTTC.

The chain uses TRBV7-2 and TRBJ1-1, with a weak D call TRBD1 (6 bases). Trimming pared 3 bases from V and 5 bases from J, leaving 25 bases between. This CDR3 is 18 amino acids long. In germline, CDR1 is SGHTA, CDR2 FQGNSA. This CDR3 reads CASSLNRVFGEKLTEAFF. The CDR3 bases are TGTGCCAGCAGCTTGAACAGGGTCTTCGGGGAAAAATTGACTGAAGCTTTCTTT.

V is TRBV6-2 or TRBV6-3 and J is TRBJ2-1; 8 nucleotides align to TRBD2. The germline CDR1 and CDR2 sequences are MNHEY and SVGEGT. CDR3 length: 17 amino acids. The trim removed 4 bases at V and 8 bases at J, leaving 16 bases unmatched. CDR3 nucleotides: TGTGCCAGCAGTTCACTCGGGACTAGGAAAGTCGGGGATGAGCAGTTCTTC. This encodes CASSSLGTRKVGDEQFF.